Each of the 28 T cell receptor beta chains below was sequenced from the same sample in a study of blood T cell repertoires in COVID-19. Using immunoSEQ multiplex PCR, the repertoire was profiled, and TCRdb retains in-frame clones only, with some absent. The table records about 200,000 clones, about four fifths of them present only once. Sequences were obtained from peripheral blood. Receptors originate from a woman of 80 years or more with acute or convalescent COVID-19.

The V gene is TRBV20-1, the J gene TRBJ1-1; D is unclear. The V and J ends lost 5 bases and 5 bases respectively, with 9 bases between them. Germline CDR1 reads DFQATT; CDR2 reads SNEGSKA (reference sequence). This CDR3 spans 11 amino acids. DNA of the CDR3: TGCAGTGCTCCGAGGGAGACTGAAGCTTTCTTT. Translating gives CSAPRETEAFF.

The chain carries TRBV7-9 and TRBJ2-2, with D perhaps matching TRBD1 (6 bases). Trimming stripped 5 bases from V and 0 bases from J, with 13 bases between. Germline V gives CDR1 SEHNR, CDR2 FQNEAQ (reference sequence). The CDR3 consists of 16 residues. CDR3 coding DNA: TGTGCCAGCAGCCGATCCGGGACAACGAACACCGGGGAGCTGTTTTTT. Its protein is CASSRSGTTNTGELFF.

This clone appeared a few times. This chain connects TRBV6-2 or TRBV6-3 to TRBJ1-1; tentative D call: TRBD1 (6 bases). Germline CDR1 and CDR2: MNHEY and SVGEGT. The V gene lost 4 bases and the J gene lost 2 bases, with 20 bases spanning the gap. The CDR3 is 17 amino acids. The CDR3 coding sequence is TGTGCCAGCAGTTTTCGGCCACCAGGGGAAGGTAACACTGAAGCTTTCTTT. Its protein product is CASSFRPPGEGNTEAFF.

The chain links TRBV10-3 to TRBJ1-2; D might be TRBD1 (6 bases). CDR1 is ENHRY and CDR2 is SYGVKD in the germline V gene. The CDR3 runs 14 residues. V was clipped by 6 bases and J by 3 bases, with 14 bases between them. CDR3 region: CAIRQGATDYGYTF. In nucleotides, the CDR3 is TGTGCCATCAGACAGGGTGCCACAGACTATGGCTACACCTTC.

Here the CDR3 DNA reads TGTGCCTGGTCCGAGGGGGCAGGCTACACCTTC. Amino acids: CAWSEGAGYTF. The chain combines TRBV30 with TRBJ1-2; TRBD1 agrees at 7 bases. The CDR3 loop spans 11 amino acids. Trimming removed 5 bases from V and 8 bases from J; junction bases left unmatched: 5. Germline CDR1 and CDR2: GTSNPN and SVGIG (reference sequence).

V gene TRBV11-2 combines with J gene TRBJ1-6; 9 bases agree with TRBD1. V gave up 5 bases and J gave up 5 bases; unmatched junction bases: 13. This CDR3 is 18 amino acids long. From germline, CDR1 is SGHAT and CDR2 FQNNGV. This chain's CDR3 is CASSLTTGGIGDNSPLHF. DNA for the CDR3: TGTGCCAGCAGCCTCACTACAGGGGGCATTGGGGATAATTCACCCCTCCACTTT.

This clone appeared a few times. This chain links TRBV6-6 with TRBJ2-7, with D uncertain. Trimming removed 5 bases from V and 5 bases from J, with 25 bases in between. In germline, CDR1 is MNHNY, CDR2 SVGAGI (reference sequence). The length of the CDR3 is 17 residues. CDR3 amino acids: CASSPLYFTGSVNEQYF. CDR3 in DNA: TGTGCCAGCAGTCCCCTTTATTTTACGGGTTCGGTTAACGAGCAGTACTTC.

This clone occurred once. The CDR3 DNA reads TGTGCCAGCAGCACGACAGGGGTGACCGGGGAGCTGTTTTTT. Protein sequence: CASSTTGVTGELFF. The chain links TRBV7-2 to TRBJ2-2; 8 bases fit TRBD1. This CDR3 has 14 amino acids. With V trimmed by 5 bases and J by 5 bases, 4 bases remained unmatched. The germline V gene has CDR1 SGHTA and CDR2 FQGNSA. Using reference TRBV7-2 and TRBJ2-2 for the parts outside the CDR3, the full variable domain is GAGVSQSPSNKVTEKGKDVELRCDPISGHTALYWYRQSLGQGLEFLIYFQGNSAPDKSGLPSDRFSAERTGGSVSTLTIQRTQQEDSAVYLCASSTTGVTGELFFGEGSRLTVL.

J is TRBJ1-1 and V is TRBV27; TRBD1 matches 8 bases. The CDR3 runs to 15 residues. In germline, CDR1 is MNHEY, CDR2 SMNVEV (reference sequence). After removal of 2 bases from V and 3 bases from J, the junction contained 5 bases not matched to a gene. DNA for the CDR3: TGTGCCAGCAGTTTAAGGACAGGGAAGGACACTGAAGCTTTCTTT. It encodes CASSLRTGKDTEAFF.

The rearrangement uses TRBV11-2 and TRBJ2-7, with TRBD2 matching over 9 bases. CDR1 and CDR2 (germline): SGHAT, FQNNGV. The CDR3 runs 15 residues. With V trimmed by 3 bases and J by 4 bases, 7 bases remained unmatched. The CDR3 protein is CASSFLSGGRYEQYF. In DNA form, the CDR3 reads TGTGCCAGCAGCTTCCTTAGCGGGGGCCGTTACGAGCAGTACTTC. Complete variable domain (other parts from reference TRBV11-2 and TRBJ2-7): EAGVAQSPRYKIIEKRQSVAFWCNPISGHATLYWYQQILGQGPKLLIQFQNNGVVDDSQLPKDRFSAERLKGVDSTLKIQPAKLEDSAVYLCASSFLSGGRYEQYFGPGTRLTVT.

V usage is TRBV5-1 and J usage is TRBJ2-2, with a tentative D call TRBD1 (6 bases). The CDR3 sequence is 15 residues long. CDR1 is SGHRS, CDR2 YFSETQ, per germline. V was cut by 4 bases and J by 5 bases, with 15 bases left in between. CDR3: CASSPLGQFTGELFF. As DNA, the CDR3 is TGCGCCAGCAGCCCCCTCGGACAGTTTACCGGGGAGCTGTTTTTT.

The rearrangement links TRBV28 to TRBJ1-1; perhaps TRBD1 as D (5 bases). Between the trimmed V and J ends, which lost 5 bases and 0 bases, there was a span of 7 bases. The CDR3 covers 13 residues. The V gene's germline CDR1 is MDHEN and CDR2 SYDVKM. CDR3 DNA sequence: TGTGCCAGCAGTGTACAGGTGAACACTGAAGCTTTCTTT. It translates to CASSVQVNTEAFF.

V and J are TRBV18 and TRBJ1-6; 9 bases fit TRBD1. The CDR3 sequence is 16 residues long. With 3 bases clipped from V and 6 bases from J, the junction kept 6 bases outside the gene matches. Germline values: CDR1 KGHSH, CDR2 LQKENI. As DNA, the CDR3 is TGTGCCAGCTCACCGATCGACAGGGGGGGTAATTCACCCCTCCACTTT. This encodes CASSPIDRGGNSPLHF. Variable domain in full (rest from reference TRBV18 and TRBJ1-6): NAGVMQNPRHLVRRRGQEARLRCSPMKGHSHVYWYRQLPEEGLKFMVYLQKENIIDESGMPKERFSAEFPKEGPSILRIQQVVRGDSAAYFCASSPIDRGGNSPLHFGNGTRLTVT.

V gene TRBV30 combines with J gene TRBJ2-5; 8 bases fit TRBD1. CDR1 is GTSNPN and CDR2 is SVGIG in the germline V gene (reference sequence). V was pared by 1 base and J by 4 bases, with 8 bases of the junction left unmatched. This CDR3 contains 15 residues. The CDR3 DNA follows: TGTGCCTGGAGTGCCAAACAGGGGGTTAGAGAGACCCAGTACTTC. This translates into CAWSAKQGVRETQYF.

This sequence joins TRBV10-3 and TRBJ1-5; possibly TRBD1 for D (5 bases). With 2 bases removed from V and 4 bases from J, the gap between germline ends came to 9 bases. The CDR3 spans 14 residues. CDR1 ENHRY and CDR2 SYGVKD come from the germline V gene. CDR3 DNA sequence: TGTGCCATCAGTGAGAACCAGGGAAATCAGCCCCAGCATTTT. Amino acids: CAISENQGNQPQHF.

This sequence joins TRBV15 and TRBJ2-5, with 9 bases fitting TRBD2. Germline V gene sequence: CDR1 LNHNV, CDR2 YYDKDF (reference sequence). V lost 3 bases and J lost 5; bases outside the gene matches: 19. The CDR3 has 19 residues. In DNA form, the CDR3 reads TGTGCCACCAGCAGCAACGGCCCCGGTGCGGGAGGGCCCCCGGAGACCCAGTACTTC. Protein sequence: CATSSNGPGAGGPPETQYF.

The chain employs TRBV28 and TRBJ2-7; TRBD1 matches 10 bases. In germline, CDR1 is MDHEN, CDR2 SYDVKM. J lost 2 bases, V lost 8 bases, and 6 bases had no gene match. The CDR3 has 14 amino acids. As DNA, the CDR3 is TGTGCCAGCGCCCAGACAGGGGGCACCTACGAGCAGTACTTC. Encoded protein: CASAQTGGTYEQYF.

This sequence joins TRBV5-5 and TRBJ1-1; D unclear. The CDR3 is 14 amino acids. V dropped 1 base and J dropped 5 bases, with 12 bases sitting between them. The V gene's germline CDR1 is SGHKS and CDR2 YYEKEE (reference sequence). The DNA of the CDR3 is TGTGCCAGCAGCTTGACAGCTGTGTCGACTGAAGCTTTCTTT. Amino acids: CASSLTAVSTEAFF.

The chain joins TRBV6-5 to TRBJ1-1; tentatively, D is TRBD1 (6 bases). Germline-derived CDR1 and CDR2 are MNHEY and SVGAGI. The CDR3 has 15 residues. V lost 6 bases and J 0 bases, leaving 14 bases between the germline ends. The CDR3 sequence: CASRPPGAMNTEAFF. CDR3 bases: TGTGCCAGCAGACCGCCAGGGGCTATGAACACTGAAGCTTTCTTT.

The V call is TRBV7-6, the J call TRBJ2-1; 7 nucleotides align to TRBD2. This CDR3 is 16 amino acids long. From germline, CDR1 is SGHVS and CDR2 FNYEAQ. V dropped 0 bases and J dropped 3; count of bases not matched to a gene: 5. CDR3 nucleotides: TGTGCCAGCAGCTTAGCGCGTGCTAGCGGCTACAATGAGCAGTTCTTC. Its protein product is CASSLARASGYNEQFF.

V is TRBV7-9 and J is TRBJ2-5; D possibly corresponds to TRBD2 (6 bases). Germline V gene sequence: CDR1 SEHNR, CDR2 FQNEAQ (reference sequence). V was shortened by 5 bases and J by 3 bases, with 10 bases between the two germline ends. The CDR3 contains 13 residues. CDR3 in amino acids: CASSPGVKETQYF. The CDR3 DNA reads TGTGCCAGCAGCCCGGGAGTAAAAGAGACCCAGTACTTC.

The chain couples TRBV13 to TRBJ2-5, with TRBD2 matching 10 bases. Trimming cost V 3 bases and J 5 bases; bases outside gene matches: 9. Germline V gene lookup returns CDR1 PRHDT and CDR2 FYEKMQ (reference sequence). The CDR3 is made up of 16 amino acids. In DNA, the CDR3 is TGTGCCAGCAGCTTGAGGACTAGCGGACCGAGGGAGACCCAGTACTTC. Protein sequence: CASSLRTSGPRETQYF.

The rearrangement joins TRBV4-1 to TRBJ1-5, with TRBD1 matching 12 bases. The junction had 12 bases not matched to a gene; V was cut back by 3 bases and J by 6 bases. The CDR3 has 18 amino acids. CDR1 and CDR2 from the germline V gene are MGHRA and YSYEKL. The CDR3 DNA is TGCGCCAGCAGCCAGGGAAGTGTACCGGGACAGGGGGCTCAGCCCCAGCATTTT. This codes for CASSQGSVPGQGAQPQHF.

V is TRBV6-5 and J is TRBJ2-3, with D possibly TRBD2 on 6 matching bases. There are 14 residues in the CDR3. Trimming took 4 bases from V and 5 from J, leaving 13 bases between them. Germline loops: CDR1 MNHEY, CDR2 SVGAGI. CDR3 coding DNA: TGTGCCAGCAGTTTGGGACTGGAGGGAGATACGCAGTATTTT. As protein: CASSLGLEGDTQYF.

Only one count was recorded for this clone. The chain employs TRBV4-3 and TRBJ2-2; 10 bases are a match to TRBD1. V gave up 2 bases and J gave up 6 bases; unmatched junction bases: 18. Germline CDR1 reads LGHNA; CDR2 reads YSLEER. The CDR3 sequence is 20 residues long. The CDR3 DNA reads TGCGCCAGCAGCCAACGATATAATACCGGGACAGGGGTTTGGGCCGGGGAGCTGTTTTTT. Protein product: CASSQRYNTGTGVWAGELFF.

The rearrangement uses TRBV5-1 and TRBJ2-7, with 12 nucleotides matching TRBD1. The length of the CDR3 is 15 residues. CDR1 is SGHRS and CDR2 is YFSETQ in the germline V gene. The junction had 5 bases not matched to a gene; V was cut back by 3 bases and J by 4 bases. DNA for the CDR3: TGCGCCAGCAGCTCGGGACAGGGGGCAAGATACGAGCAGTACTTC. Translation gives CASSSGQGARYEQYF.

V usage is TRBV7-2 and J usage is TRBJ1-1; D remains unclear. Trimming removed 2 bases from V and 4 bases from J, with 8 bases in between. The germline V gene has CDR1 SGHTA and CDR2 FQGNSA. The CDR3 is 13 residues long. The DNA for the CDR3 is TGTGCCAGCAGCTTAACGGAGGGCACTGAAGCTTTCTTT. It codes for CASSLTEGTEAFF.

This clone was observed a handful of times. The chain employs TRBV7-8 and TRBJ2-3, with D maybe TRBD1 (6 bases). The CDR3 length is 14 residues. The germline V gene has CDR1 SGHVS and CDR2 FQNEAQ. The ends were cut back, 5 bases at V and 4 bases at J, with 13 bases in the middle. The CDR3 region is CASSRDRFSDTQYF. CDR3 sequence (DNA): TGTGCCAGCAGCCGCGACAGGTTCTCAGATACGCAGTATTTT.